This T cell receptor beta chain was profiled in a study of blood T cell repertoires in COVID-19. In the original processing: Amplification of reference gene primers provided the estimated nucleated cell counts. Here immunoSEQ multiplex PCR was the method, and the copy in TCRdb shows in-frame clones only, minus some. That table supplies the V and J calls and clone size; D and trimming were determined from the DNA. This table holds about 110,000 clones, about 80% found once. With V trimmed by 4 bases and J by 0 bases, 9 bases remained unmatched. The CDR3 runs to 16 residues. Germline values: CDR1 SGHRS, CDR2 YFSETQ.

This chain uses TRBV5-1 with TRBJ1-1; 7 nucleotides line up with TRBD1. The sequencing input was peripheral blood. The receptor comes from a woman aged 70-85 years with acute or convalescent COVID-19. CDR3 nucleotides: TGCGCCAGCAGCCCAGGGGGAAACGCAATGAACACTGAAGCTTTCTTT. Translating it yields CASSPGGNAMNTEAFF.